The present entry profiles one TCR beta chain with its context. One end of the junction fails to match germline, which may point to a read error. The CDR3 runs to 14 residues. Germline CDR1 is DFQATT and CDR2 is SNEGSKA (reference sequence). This sample's RNA came from whole unsorted tissue. The normal lung tissue was taken more than 3 cm from the tumor edge. This specimen comes from a study of tumor and adjacent non-tumor tissue in lung cancer. TCRbeta libraries were built with three rounds of nested PCR, modified from ARM-PCR. One entry per CDR3 protein, called by TCRdb with MiXCR from the multiplex PCR reads. The sample has approximately 68,000 distinct CDR3 sequences; 65% to 80% are singletons.

The clonotype originates from a man aged 60 to 75 with non-small cell lung cancer. Sequencing was performed on distant non-tumor lung tissue. This chain joins TRBV20-1 and TRBJ1-5; a weak D match, TRBD1 (5 bases). This chain's CDR3 is CSARDRESGQPQLF. In nucleotides, the CDR3 is TGCAGTGCTAGAGATCGAGAGTCGGGGCAGCCCCAGCTTTTT.